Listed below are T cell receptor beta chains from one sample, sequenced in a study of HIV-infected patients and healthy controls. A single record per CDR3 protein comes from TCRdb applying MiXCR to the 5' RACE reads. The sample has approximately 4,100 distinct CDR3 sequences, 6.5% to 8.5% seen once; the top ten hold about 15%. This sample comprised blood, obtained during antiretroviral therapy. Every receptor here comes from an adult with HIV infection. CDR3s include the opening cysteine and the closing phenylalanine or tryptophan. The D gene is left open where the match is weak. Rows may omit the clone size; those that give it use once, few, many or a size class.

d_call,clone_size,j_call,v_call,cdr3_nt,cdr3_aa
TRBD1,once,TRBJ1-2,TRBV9,TGTGCCAGCAGCGTAGGAGGGACAGGACAATATGGCTACACCTTC,CASSVGGTGQYGYTF
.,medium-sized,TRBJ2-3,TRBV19,TGTGCCTCGCGACTTGGGGCCTCCCAGGGAGATACGCAGTATTTT,CASRLGASQGDTQYF
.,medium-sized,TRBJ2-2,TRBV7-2,TGTGCCAGCAGCTTATTGAGGGGAACCGGGGAGCTGTTTTTT,CASSLLRGTGELFF
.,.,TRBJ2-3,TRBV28,TGTGCCAGCAGTTTAGTTACGGGGGCCCGCACAGATACGCAGTATTTT,CASSLVTGARTDTQYF
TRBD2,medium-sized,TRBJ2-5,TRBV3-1,TGTGCCAGCAGCCCCCGGACTAGCGGGGGACCATGGGAGACCCAGTACTTC,CASSPRTSGGPWETQYF
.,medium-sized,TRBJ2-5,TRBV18,TGTGCCAGCTCTGTCCGGGCGTCCCAAGAGACCCAGTACTTC,CASSVRASQETQYF
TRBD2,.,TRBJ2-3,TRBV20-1,TGCAGTGCGCCTAACCCTTGGGCGGGGGGGTTTGCAGATACGCAGTATTTT,CSAPNPWAGGFADTQYF
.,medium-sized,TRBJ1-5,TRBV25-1,TGTGCCAGCTCGGGGGGGCCGCCCGGTGATAAGAATCAGCCCCAGCATTTT,CASSGGPPGDKNQPQHF
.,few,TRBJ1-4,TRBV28,TGTGCCAGCAGTTCCCGGGCCCCATGGGATGAAAAACTGTTTTTT,CASSSRAPWDEKLFF
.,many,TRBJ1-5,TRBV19,TGTGCCAGTGCAAGAACTGGGACGGTTAGCAATCAGCCCCAGCATTTT,CASARTGTVSNQPQHF
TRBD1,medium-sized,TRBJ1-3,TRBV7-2,TGTGCCAGCAGCTTAAACCGACAGGGCAACACCATATATTTT,CASSLNRQGNTIYF
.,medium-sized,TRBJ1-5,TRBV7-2,TGTGCCAGCAGCCCGCATCCCCTTGGGGCCCAGCATTTT,CASSPHPLGAQHF
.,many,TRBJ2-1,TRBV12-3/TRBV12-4,TGTGCCAGCAGTTTACCAGGTTCCTACAATGAGCAGTTCTTC,CASSLPGSYNEQFF
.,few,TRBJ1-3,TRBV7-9,TGTGCCAGCAGCTTGATAAGGGACTGGCCTCTGCCTGGAAACACCATATATTTT,CASSLIRDWPLPGNTIYF
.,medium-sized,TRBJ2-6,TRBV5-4,TGTGCCAGCATCTTATCAGGGTCTGGGGCCAACGTCCTGACTTTC,CASILSGSGANVLTF
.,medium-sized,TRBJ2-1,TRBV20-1,TGCAGTGCTAAGAGGGGACCCGGGGAGCAGTTCTTC,CSAKRGPGEQFF
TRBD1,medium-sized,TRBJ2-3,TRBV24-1,TGTGCCACTCAACCGACAGGGGGGAGCACAGATACGCAGTATTTT,CATQPTGGSTDTQYF
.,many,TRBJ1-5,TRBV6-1,TGTGCCAGCAGTGAAGATCAGCCCCAGCATTTT,CASSEDQPQHF
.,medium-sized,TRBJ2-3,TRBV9,TGTGCCAGCAGCGTACACAGGGATGGCCCAGATACGCAGTATTTT,CASSVHRDGPDTQYF
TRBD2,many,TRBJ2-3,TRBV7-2,TGTGCCAGCAGCGGAGGACTAGCGGGGACGCAGTATTTT,CASSGGLAGTQYF
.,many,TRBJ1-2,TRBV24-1,TGTGCCACCAGTGAGGGGAAGGATGGCTACACCTTC,CATSEGKDGYTF
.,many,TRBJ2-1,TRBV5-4,TGTGCCTATATACCGGCCTACGGCTCCTACAATGAGCAGTTCTTC,CAYIPAYGSYNEQFF
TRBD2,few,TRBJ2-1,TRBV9,TGTGCCAGCACCGGATGGGCTAGCGGGGCCAATGAGCAGTTCTTC,CASTGWASGANEQFF
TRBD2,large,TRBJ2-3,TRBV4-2,TGTGCCAGCAGCCAAGATAGGGACGGGGGGAGGAATACGCAGTATTTT,CASSQDRDGGRNTQYF
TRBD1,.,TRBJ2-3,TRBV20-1,TGCAGTGCTAGAGCGGACCCGGGGACAGGGAGAGATACGCAGTATTTT,CSARADPGTGRDTQYF
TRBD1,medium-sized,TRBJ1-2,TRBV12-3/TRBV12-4,TGTGCCAGCACCCCGGACAGGGTCTATGGCTACACCTTC,CASTPDRVYGYTF
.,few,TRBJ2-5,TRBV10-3,TGTGCCATCAGTGAGTCAAGGGTCCCGGAGACCCAGTACTTC,CAISESRVPETQYF
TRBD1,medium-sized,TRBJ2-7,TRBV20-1,TGCAGTGCTAGAGAAGGGACAGGGGGTTACGAGCAGTACTTC,CSAREGTGGYEQYF
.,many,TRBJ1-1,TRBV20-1,TGCAGTGCTAGTCGGGGTATTGAAGCTTTCTTT,CSASRGIEAFF
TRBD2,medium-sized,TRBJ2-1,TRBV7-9,TGTGCCAGCAGCTTACATCCCATCTCGCGGGGGAGCTACAATGAGCAGTTCTTC,CASSLHPISRGSYNEQFF
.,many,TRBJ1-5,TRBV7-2,TGTGCCAGCAGCTTAGTATCAGGGACGAGCAATCAGCCCCAGCATTTT,CASSLVSGTSNQPQHF
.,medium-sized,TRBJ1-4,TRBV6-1,TGTGCCACCCTAATGGGGGAAAAACTGTTTTTT,CATLMGEKLFF
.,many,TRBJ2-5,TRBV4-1,TGCGCCAGCAGCCAAGGAGCACAACAGGGACAGACCCAGTACTTC,CASSQGAQQGQTQYF
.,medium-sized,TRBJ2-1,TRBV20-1,TGCAGTGCTAGTTCATTAGAAGCGGCGGACAATGAGCAGTTCTTC,CSASSLEAADNEQFF
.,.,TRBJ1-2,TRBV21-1,TGTGCCAGCAGAGGGAGGACAGCAAGCAACTATGGCTACACCTTC,CASRGRTASNYGYTF
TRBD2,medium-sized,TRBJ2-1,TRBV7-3,TGTGCCAGCAGCTTAGGTAGCGGGGCGGCTAATGAGCAGTTCTTC,CASSLGSGAANEQFF
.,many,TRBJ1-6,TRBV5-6,TGTGCCAGCAGCGCTGGGACACTTAATTCACCCCTCCACTTT,CASSAGTLNSPLHF
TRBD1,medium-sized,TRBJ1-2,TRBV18,TGTGCCAGCTCACCACAGGGACAGGCCTATGGCTACACCTTC,CASSPQGQAYGYTF
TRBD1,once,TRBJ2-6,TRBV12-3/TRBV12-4,TGTGCCAGCAGTCCAAGACAGGGGGCTAGCTCTGGGGCCAACGTCCTGACTTTC,CASSPRQGASSGANVLTF
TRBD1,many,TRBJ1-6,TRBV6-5,TGTGCCAGCAGTTCGACAGGGGGGCGAGAGACACCCCTCCACTTT,CASSSTGGRETPLHF
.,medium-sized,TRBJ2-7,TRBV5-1,TGCGCCAGCAGCGTGGGGTACGAGCAGTACTTC,CASSVGYEQYF
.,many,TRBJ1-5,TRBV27,TGTGCCAGCAGTTTATTCGCGGGTCAGCCCCAGCATTTT,CASSLFAGQPQHF
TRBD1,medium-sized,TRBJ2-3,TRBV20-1,TGCAGTGCCGGGACAGCGTACACAGATACGCAGTATTTT,CSAGTAYTDTQYF
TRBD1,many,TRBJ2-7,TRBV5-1,TGCGCCAGCAGCATAATGACAGGGGCGTACGAGCAGTACTTC,CASSIMTGAYEQYF
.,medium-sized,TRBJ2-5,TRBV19,TGTGCCAGTAGTATCACTTCTCAAGAGACCCAGTACTTC,CASSITSQETQYF
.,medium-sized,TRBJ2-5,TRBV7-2,TGTGCCAGCAGCCGACAGAAAGAGACCCAGTACTTC,CASSRQKETQYF
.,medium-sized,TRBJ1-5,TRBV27,TGTGCCAGCAGTCCCCGGACCCAAGGCAATCAGCCCCAGCATTTT,CASSPRTQGNQPQHF
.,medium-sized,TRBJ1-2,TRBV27,TGTGCCAGCAGTTTAAACGGACCCTATGGCTACACCTTC,CASSLNGPYGYTF
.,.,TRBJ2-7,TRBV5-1,TGCGCCAGCAGGAAAGACAGTCGAGGGGGCGAGCAGTACTTC,CASRKDSRGGEQYF
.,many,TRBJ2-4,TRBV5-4,TGTGCCAGCAGCTTGCAGGGGGCCAAAAACATTCAGTACTTC,CASSLQGAKNIQYF
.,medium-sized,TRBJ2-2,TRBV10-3,TGTGCCATCAGTGAGTCGGCAGTGAACACCGGGGAGCTGTTTTTT,CAISESAVNTGELFF
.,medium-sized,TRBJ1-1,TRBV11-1,TGTGCCAGCAGCTTAGCAGGCTGGGGAGGCACTGAAGCTTTCTTT,CASSLAGWGGTEAFF
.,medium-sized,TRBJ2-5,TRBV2,TGTGCCAGCAGTGGACAATTCCAAGAGACCCAGTACTTC,CASSGQFQETQYF